This TCR beta chain was obtained from a study of glioma-infiltrating T cells after dendritic cell vaccination. Study as a whole: Patients had newly diagnosed or recurrent glioblastoma and received dendritic cell vaccines.

The PCR used 60 V beta and 13 J beta primers. Data came from immunoSEQ multiplex PCR; TCRdb stores just in-frame clones and leaves some out. The repertoire consists of over 80,000 clones, with approximately 90% occurring once and the leading ten covering roughly 3.1%. This clone was seen only once. V lost 7 bases to trimming and J lost 1 base, with 7 bases between them. The CDR3 is 12 residues long. CDR1 is SNHLY, CDR2 FYNNEI, per germline. The specimen comprised blood, sampled before dendritic cell vaccination. The chain couples TRBV2 to TRBJ1-1; the D is unclear. This sequence was found in a human donor with glioblastoma. The CDR3 sequence is CASTVRNTEAFF. The CDR3 DNA reads TGTGCCAGCACCGTGAGGAACACTGAAGCTTTCTTT. Filled out from reference TRBV2 and TRBJ1-1, the complete variable domain reads EPEVTQTPSHQVTQMGQEVILRCVPISNHLYFYWYRQILGQKVEFLVSFYNNEISEKSEIFDDQFSVERPDGSNFTLKIRSTKLEDSAMYFCASTVRNTEAFFGQGTRLTVV.